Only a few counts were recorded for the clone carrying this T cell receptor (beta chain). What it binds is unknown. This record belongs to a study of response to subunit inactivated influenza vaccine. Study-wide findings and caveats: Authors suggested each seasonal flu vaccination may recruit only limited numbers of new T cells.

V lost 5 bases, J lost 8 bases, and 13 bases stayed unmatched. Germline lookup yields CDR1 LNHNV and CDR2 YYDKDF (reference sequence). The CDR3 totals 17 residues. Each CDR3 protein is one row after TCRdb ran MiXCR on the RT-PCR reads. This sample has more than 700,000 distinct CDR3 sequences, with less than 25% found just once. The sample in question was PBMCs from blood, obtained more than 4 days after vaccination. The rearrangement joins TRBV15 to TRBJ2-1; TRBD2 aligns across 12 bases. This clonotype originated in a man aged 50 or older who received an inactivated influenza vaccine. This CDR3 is CATSARESSGGGHEQFF. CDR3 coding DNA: TGTGCCACCAGCGCCCGGGAATCTAGCGGGGGGGGTCATGAGCAGTTCTTC.